This T cell receptor (beta chain) was captured in a study of monozygotic twins with inflammatory bowel disease. Germline CDR1 SGHRS, CDR2 YFSETQ. The length of the CDR3 is 15 residues. Every sample had its cDNA made across eight separate reactions. Following a re-call of the 5' RACE reads, TCRdb has one entry per CDR3 protein and lacks DNA. The sample includes about 210,000 distinct CDR3 sequences. The receptor's source is a human donor with ulcerative colitis or Crohn's disease, or a healthy co-twin of an affected twin (not recorded which). The sequenced sample consisted of blood. V usage is TRBV5-1 and J usage is TRBJ1-6. This CDR3 reads CASSAEPIHNSPLHF.